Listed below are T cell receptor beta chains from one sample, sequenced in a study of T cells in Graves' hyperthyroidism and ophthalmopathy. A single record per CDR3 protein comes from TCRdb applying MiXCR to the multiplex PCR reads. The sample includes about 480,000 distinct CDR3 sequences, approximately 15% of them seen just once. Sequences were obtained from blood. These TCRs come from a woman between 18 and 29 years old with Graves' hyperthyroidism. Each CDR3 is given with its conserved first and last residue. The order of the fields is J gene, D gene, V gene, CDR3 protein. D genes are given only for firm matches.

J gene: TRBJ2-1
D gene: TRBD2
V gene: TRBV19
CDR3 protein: CASSRLAGSQNEQFF

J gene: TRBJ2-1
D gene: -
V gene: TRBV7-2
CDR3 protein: CATHLYNEQFF

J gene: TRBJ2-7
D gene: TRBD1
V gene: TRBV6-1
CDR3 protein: CASRPGTGGYYEQYF

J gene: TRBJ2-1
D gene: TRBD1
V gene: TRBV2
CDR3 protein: CASNLRQGKSNEQFF

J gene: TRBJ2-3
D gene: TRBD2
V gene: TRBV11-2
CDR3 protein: CASSPQAGTITDTQYF

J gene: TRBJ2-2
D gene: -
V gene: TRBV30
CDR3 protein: CAWNSGLNTGELFF

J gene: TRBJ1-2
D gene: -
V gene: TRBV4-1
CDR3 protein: CASSQDPYGYTF

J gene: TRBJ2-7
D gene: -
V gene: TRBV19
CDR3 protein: CASSISRGTYEQYF

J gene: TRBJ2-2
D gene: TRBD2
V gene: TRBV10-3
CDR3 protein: CANSKTSGRPSNTGELFF

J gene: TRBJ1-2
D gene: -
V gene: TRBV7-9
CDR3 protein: CASSLVGRDYGYTF

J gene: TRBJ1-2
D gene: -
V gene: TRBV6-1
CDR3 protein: CASSEVGDGGTTYNF

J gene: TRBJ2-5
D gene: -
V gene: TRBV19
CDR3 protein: CASRAQETQYF

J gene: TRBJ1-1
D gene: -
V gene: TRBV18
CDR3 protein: CASSPTNRVSMNTEAFF

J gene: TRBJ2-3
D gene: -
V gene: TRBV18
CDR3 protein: CASSPSVGSFSDTQYF

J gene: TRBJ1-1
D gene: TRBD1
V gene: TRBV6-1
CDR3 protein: CATTKRGQPEAFF

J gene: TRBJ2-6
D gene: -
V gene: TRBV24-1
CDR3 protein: CATSDGRAGANVLTF

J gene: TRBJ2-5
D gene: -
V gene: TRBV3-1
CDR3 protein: CASSPPGRGGETQYF

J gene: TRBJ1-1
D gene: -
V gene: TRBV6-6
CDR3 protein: CASSYNAKWQLEAFF

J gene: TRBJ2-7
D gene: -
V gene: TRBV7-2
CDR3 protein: CASTLSGTPYEQYF

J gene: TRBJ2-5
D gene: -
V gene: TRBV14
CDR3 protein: CASSQESGLGETQYF

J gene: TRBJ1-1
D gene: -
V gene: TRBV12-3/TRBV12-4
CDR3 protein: CASSFQNTEAFF

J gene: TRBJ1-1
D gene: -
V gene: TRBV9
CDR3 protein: CASSLNYGLTEAFF

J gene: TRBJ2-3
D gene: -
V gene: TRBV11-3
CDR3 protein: CASSLQQGLGSDTQYF

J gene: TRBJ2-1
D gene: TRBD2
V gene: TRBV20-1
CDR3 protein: CSLGIKGRARSYNEQFF

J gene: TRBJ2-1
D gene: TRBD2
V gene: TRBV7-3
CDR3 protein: CASSALGLAGNNEQFF

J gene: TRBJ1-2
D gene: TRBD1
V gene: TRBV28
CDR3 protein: CASSLWQGAEWGYTF

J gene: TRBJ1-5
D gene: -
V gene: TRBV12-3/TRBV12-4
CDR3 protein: CASSLWGNSNQPQHF

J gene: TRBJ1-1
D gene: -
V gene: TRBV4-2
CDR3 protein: CASSQEAWGVDTEAFF